This T cell receptor (beta chain) was obtained from a study of T cell changes during pregnancy in multiple sclerosis. CDR1 and CDR2 (germline): SGHRS, YFSETQ. The V end was cut by 0 bases, the J end by 3 bases, with 9 bases between. The CDR3 is made up of 15 amino acids. The data were produced by immunoSEQ multiplex PCR, yet TCRdb's version contains in-frame clones alone and is incomplete. The table shows about 100,000 clones, with 80% to 95% occurring only once. In its sample, this clone was seen once. The sequence was obtained from a female donor in good health, enrolled as a control in a pregnancy study. The source was peripheral blood, collected in the third trimester of pregnancy. The chain links TRBV5-1 to TRBJ1-4, with a weak D call TRBD1 (6 bases). The chain's CDR3 is CASSLGGQPNEKLFF. The CDR3 nucleotides read TGCGCCAGCAGCTTGGGTGGACAGCCTAATGAAAAACTGTTTTTT. Using reference TRBV5-1 and TRBJ1-4 for the parts outside the CDR3, the full variable domain is KAGVTQTPRYLIKTRGQQVTLSCSPISGHRSVSWYQQTPGQGLQFLFEYFSETQRNKGNFPGRFSGRQFSNSRSEMNVSTLELGDSALYLCASSLGGQPNEKLFFGSGTQLSVL.